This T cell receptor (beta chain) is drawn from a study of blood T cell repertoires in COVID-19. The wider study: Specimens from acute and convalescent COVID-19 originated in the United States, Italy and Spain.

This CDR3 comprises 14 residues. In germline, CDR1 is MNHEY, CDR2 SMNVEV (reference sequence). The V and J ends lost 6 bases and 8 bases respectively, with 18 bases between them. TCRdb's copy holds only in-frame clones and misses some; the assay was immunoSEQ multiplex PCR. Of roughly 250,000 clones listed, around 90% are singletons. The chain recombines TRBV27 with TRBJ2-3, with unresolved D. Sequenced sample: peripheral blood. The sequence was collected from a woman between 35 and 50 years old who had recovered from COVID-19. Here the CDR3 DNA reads TGTGCCAGCAGCCCCCAACTCCCGTTTGGTACGCAGTATTTT. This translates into CASSPQLPFGTQYF.